The text below deals with one T cell receptor beta chain. This clone is described as large (0.1 to 1%). What this receptor recognizes is not known. Qualities for individual bases were not recorded, and no much larger clone is one base off. Clipping removes 3 bases from V and 3 bases from J, with 9 as the unmatched junction base count. From the germline V gene, CDR1 is SQVTM and CDR2 is ANQGSEA. Measured from the cysteine to the phenylalanine, the CDR3 is 15 residues long. The entry retains the CDR3 DNA only, 45 bases that are in frame from base 1. To prepare the library, the immunoSEQ multiplex PCR assay was applied. The TR loci underwent multiplexed PCR amplification, with J gene segments targeted by reverse primers and V gene segments targeted by forward primers. Amplified CDR3 regions were sequenced on the Illumina HiSeq System. Per the original workflow: Closely related reads were merged with a nearest-neighbour algorithm so that PCR and sequencing errors were removed and data were collapsed into unique sequences. Repertoires were summarised in terms of clonality and T cell density, with T cell density defined as TR molecules per amount of genomic DNA input. Public TRs were defined as CDR3 amino acid sequences in at least 80% of unsorted samples, then tested for differential abundance between coeliac and control samples. Kruskal-Wallis tests followed by Dunn post-tests were used to test for differences in clonality and density between disease groups. TCRdb carries this immuneACCESS record with in-frame sequences only. Its versions omit some clonotypes, under half of them owing to an unresolved V gene in the studies checked, with the rest unexplained. For V, J and clone size, that table is used; D and trimming come from the DNA. Present in this sample are 5,400 or so clones, 54% of which were seen just once. The ten largest clones capture 6.5% of the sample.

The data were obtained in a study of coeliac disease (dated by TCRdb to between 2022 and 2023). Broadly, across the study: Each coeliac patient was placed into one of three groups: newly diagnosed active disease, refractory coeliac disease type I, or disease controlled by a gluten-free diet. Because high-resolution HLA typing was not available, biased TRBV7-2 usage was examined as a proof of principle. Next-generation sequencing of rearranged TRB and TRG CDR3 regions was used on small intestinal lymphocyte fractions taken from coeliac and non-coeliac patients. The study set out to describe the TR repertoires of small intestinal T cells in active coeliac disease, refractory type I coeliac disease, and coeliac disease treated with a gluten-free diet. A total of about 30 patients were included in the full study, of whom roughly 22 had serologically confirmed coeliac disease and 8 were controls with non-small intestinal disorders. TRB sequencing was successfully performed on samples from some 27 subjects, among which approximately 25 paired bulk unsorted intraepithelial and lamina propria cell samples were included. What the research found in general, with its limitations: TRB repertoires were found to be largely private, with most amino acid sequences unique to one sample, and no significant difference in V-gene usage was found between disease groups. Active coeliac intraepithelial and lamina propria samples had lower TRB and TRG repertoire clonality than controls, suggesting that diverse T cells were recruited. The authors judged the approach to be unsuitable for unbiased detection of gliadin-specific T cells, because gliadin-specific T cells are scarce and rarely shared between patients. High-purity fractions were not obtained when intraepithelial cells were separated from lamina propria cells, so cross-contamination between compartments was possible.

Aliquots of fewer than 650,000 cells were frozen in DMSO/FBS in liquid nitrogen, and a single aliquot per fraction was used for sequencing. Endoscopy and small intestinal biopsy were performed in all 30 or so patients in the study. To release intraepithelial cells, biopsies were stirred for one hour at 37 degrees C in RPMI with EGTA, MgCl2 and 1% FBS. Genomic DNA was extracted from frozen unsorted cell fractions with the Qiagen DNeasy blood extraction kit. Recombination connected TRBV29-1 to TRBJ2-7, and 9 junctional nucleotides match TRBD2. This receptor was identified in a woman in her twenties or thirties with active celiac disease. Sample: intraepithelial lymphocytes from the gut. This specimen's cell subset or site label, interpreted: intraepithelial cell (IEC) fraction of small intestinal biopsy. The CDR3 protein is CSVELAGNPDYEQYF. The sequenced DNA: TGCAGCGTTGAGCTAGCGGGAAACCCCGACTACGAGCAGTACTTC.